A single sample gave rise to the 7 T cell receptor beta chains below, sequenced in a study of T-cell memory formation after mild COVID-19. TCRdb fed the 5' RACE reads into MiXCR, producing one record per CDR3 protein. Among around 390,000 distinct CDR3 sequences listed, approximately 15% were seen once. Sample: PBMCs or a T cell subset sorted from them (not recorded which). The receptors were gathered from a young man who had mild COVID-19 (a few samples of this study predate the infection). Cell type and time point are not known.

The chain couples TRBV7-6 to TRBJ2-7; TRBD1 matches 7 bases. The CDR3 contains 15 residues. From germline, CDR1 is SGHVS and CDR2 FNYEAQ. Trimming took 1 base from V and 4 from J; bases not matched to a gene: 7. The CDR3 coding sequence is TGTGCCAGCAGCTTAGGCGACAGGGTCGGGTACGAGCAGTACGTC. Residues: CASSLGDRVGYEQYV.

In this sample, this clonotype turned up a few times. The J gene is TRBJ1-6, the V gene TRBV7-2; D perhaps matches TRBD1 (5 bases). CDR1 is SGHTA, CDR2 FQGNSA, per germline. Trimming took off 5 bases at V and 5 bases at J, with 22 bases between the two ends. This CDR3 has 18 amino acids. CDR3: CASSTSIGGGFHNSPLHF. The CDR3 coding sequence is TGTGCCAGCAGCACCTCGATCGGGGGGGGTTTTCATAATTCACCCCTCCACTTT.

This clonotype was seen only once. The chain combines TRBV20-1 with TRBJ2-5; maybe TRBD2 (5 bases). Germline loops: CDR1 DFQATT, CDR2 SNEGSKA (reference sequence). The V end lost 3 bases, the J end lost 7 bases, and 15 bases lay between the germline ends. The CDR3 extends over 13 amino acids. DNA of the CDR3: TGCAGTGCTAGCCCTACTAGATTCGGGACCCAGTACTTC. Translation gives CSASPTRFGTQYF.

In this sample, this clonotype turned up a few times. The chain combines TRBV4-1 with TRBJ1-4; D remains unclear. The CDR3 runs to 15 residues. Trimming shortened V by 4 bases and J by 3 bases, and 12 bases separated the two germline ends. From germline, CDR1 is MGHRA and CDR2 YSYEKL. The CDR3 DNA reads as TGCGCCAGCAGCCGCGGATGGACTCCTAATGAAAAACTGTTTTTT. This translates into CASSRGWTPNEKLFF.

This clonotype was detected only a few times. This chain connects TRBV5-1 to TRBJ1-1; possibly TRBD1 for D (5 bases). The CDR3 covers 15 residues. Per germline, CDR1 SGHRS and CDR2 YFSETQ. Trimming took 4 bases from V and 0 from J, leaving 13 bases between them. This chain's CDR3 is CASSVTANMNTEAFF. The CDR3 DNA is TGCGCCAGCAGCGTGACAGCAAATATGAACACTGAAGCTTTCTTT.

There are a few counts of this clonotype. The V call is TRBV9, the J call TRBJ2-3; 10 nucleotides match TRBD2. With V trimmed by 1 base and J by 6 bases, 8 bases remained unmatched. The CDR3 extends over 16 amino acids. The germline V gene encodes CDR1 SGDLS and CDR2 YYNGEE. Here the CDR3 reads CASSVFSGGAPDTQYF. DNA of the CDR3: TGTGCCAGCAGCGTATTCAGCGGGGGGGCCCCGGATACGCAGTATTTT.

This rearrangement joins TRBV9 to TRBJ1-1; a weak D match, TRBD1 (5 bases). The V gene's germline CDR1 is SGDLS and CDR2 YYNGEE. V shed 6 bases and J shed 5 bases, with 26 bases lying between them. The CDR3 spans 17 residues. In DNA form, the CDR3 reads TGTGCCAGCACCACATTGGGGGAGGCCTGGGGTAGTACTGAAGCTTTCTTT. Translated: CASTTLGEAWGSTEAFF.